Given below is one T cell receptor beta chain in context. CDR1 and CDR2 (germline): SGDLS, YYNGEE. Trimming cost V 3 bases and J 7 bases; bases outside gene matches: 5. The CDR3 is 15 amino acids. Measured with immunoSEQ multiplex PCR; TCRdb has only the in-frame clones, and not every one. The sample lists about 280,000 clones; nearly 90% were seen once. This record comes from a study of blood T cell repertoires in COVID-19. Input material: peripheral blood. The rearrangement uses TRBV9 and TRBJ2-2; 11 nucleotides agree with TRBD1. This receptor was obtained from a young man with active or convalescent COVID-19. This chain's CDR3 is CASSAGTGGSGELFF. DNA for the CDR3: TGTGCCAGCAGCGCCGGGACAGGGGGGAGCGGGGAGCTGTTTTTT.